This T cell receptor (beta chain) was identified in a study of OX40 agonist ivuxolimab in advanced cancers. The study's findings and limits: Near-lowest levels of clonal expansion characterized partial responders at 0.1-3.0 mg/kg. In general, CD8+ T cells held more expanded clones than CD4+ did, on average. Both CD4+ and CD8+ T cell populations in blood had undergone clonal expansion by week 6 at 0.1 to 3.0 mg/kg.

V was clipped by 0 bases and J by 2 bases, with 10 bases between them. Germline CDR1 and CDR2: KGHSH and LQKENI. The CDR3 covers 15 residues. On this clone itself: Its antigen is unidentified.

Repertoires were generated with immunoSEQ multiplex PCR, while TCRdb's copy carries only in-frame clones and drops some. The data show approximately 83,000 clones, with approximately 81% seen just once and 4% to 6% held by the top ten. The sequence was collected from an adult with an advanced solid tumor such as melanoma, head and neck, liver or kidney cancer. The chain links TRBV18 to TRBJ2-5; D possibly corresponds to TRBD2 (7 bases). Sequenced material: CD4+ or CD8+ T cells sorted from blood, taken in a trial of the OX40 agonist ivuxolimab. The CDR3 spells CASSPPGGQQETQYF. For the CDR3, the DNA is TGTGCCAGCTCACCACCGGGGGGGCAACAAGAGACCCAGTACTTC.